The present entry profiles one T cell receptor beta chain with its context. This sample is part of a study of cytomegalovirus exposure and HLA in healthy donors. Germline V gives CDR1 ENHRY, CDR2 SYGVKD. Trimming removed 4 bases from V and 6 bases from J, with 18 bases in between. The CDR3 loop spans 16 amino acids. PCR amplification relied on 60 Vbeta primers (plus 13 Jbeta primers). Assay used: immunoSEQ multiplex PCR; TCRdb lists only in-frame clones, some missing. The sample lists roughly 150,000 clones; about 64% were seen once. The sequence came from a man in his sixties in good health and CMV-seronegative. Source material: PBMCs. The chain employs TRBV10-3 and TRBJ2-2, with a possible D match to TRBD2 (7 bases). The CDR3 spells CAISGSRGALAGELFF. As DNA, the CDR3 is TGTGCCATCAGTGGCTCTCGGGGGGCTCTTGCCGGGGAGCTGTTTTTT.